The rows below give T cell receptor beta chains drawn from one sample of a study of T cell responses to AZD1222 COVID-19 vaccine. Method: immunoSEQ multiplex PCR; TCRdb's copy keeps in-frame clones and lacks some. This sample carries roughly 260,000 clones, roughly 93% of them seen once, and the ten largest clones take less than 0.65%. Sequencing used peripheral blood, obtained on day 0 of AZD1222 vaccination. The receptor source for this set is an adult in good health. The CDR3 runs from the conserved cysteine through the conserved F or W. A D gene is named only where the DNA matches it firmly. Some rows have no size entry. The others give once, few or many, or a class for an expanded clone.

length,J,V,D,size,DNA,CDR3
15,TRBJ2-5,TRBV9,-,-,TGTGCCAGCAGCCCACGGCTCCAGGGGAGGGAGACCCAGTACTTC,CASSPRLQGRETQYF
16,TRBJ1-5,TRBV28,-,-,TGTGCCAGCAGTTTGAGGGGGGGTTGGAGCAATCAGCCCCAGCATTTT,CASSLRGGWSNQPQHF
14,TRBJ2-5,TRBV10-3,-,once,TGTGCCATCAGTGATGGGGGAATCGGCGAGACCCAGTACTTC,CAISDGGIGETQYF
15,TRBJ2-2,TRBV6-5,TRBD2,-,TGTGCCAGCAGCTATAGCGGGGGGCTCACCGGGGAGCTGTTTTTT,CASSYSGGLTGELFF
14,TRBJ1-5,TRBV18,-,few,TGTGCCAGCTCACCGGGGGACAGCAATCAGCCCCAGCATTTT,CASSPGDSNQPQHF
15,TRBJ2-1,TRBV6-5,TRBD2,-,TGTGCCAGCAGTTACGTGCTAGCGGGGAACAATGAGCAGTTCTTC,CASSYVLAGNNEQFF
15,TRBJ2-1,TRBV2,-,once,TGTGCCAGCCAGCCTGACAGTTACTCCTACAATGAGCAGTTCTTC,CASQPDSYSYNEQFF
15,TRBJ2-1,TRBV7-2,TRBD2,-,TGTGCCAGCAGCTCGGGAGGGGGAGGCTACAATGAGCAGTTCTTC,CASSSGGGGYNEQFF
14,TRBJ1-5,TRBV20-1,-,once,TGCAGTGCTAGTAGTGGGGAGGGGAATCAGCCCCAGCATTTT,CSASSGEGNQPQHF
15,TRBJ1-6,TRBV11-2,-,-,TGTGCCAGCAGCCTCTCAACCGGGGGCAATTCACCCCTCCACTTT,CASSLSTGGNSPLHF
12,TRBJ1-2,TRBV28,-,-,TGTGCCAGCAGGGACACAGCCTATGGCTACACCTTC,CASRDTAYGYTF
15,TRBJ2-7,TRBV6-6,TRBD1,-,TGTGCCAGCAGTTCCCCCCGGACAGGGTTTGGCGAGCAGTACTTC,CASSSPRTGFGEQYF
12,TRBJ2-7,TRBV7-2,-,-,TGTGCCAGCAGCTTAGACCCGCCTGTGCAGTACTTC,CASSLDPPVQYF
16,TRBJ1-1,TRBV7-3,TRBD1,-,TGTGCCAGCAGCCCCCAGACAGGGGGCGAGGGCACTGAAGCTTTCTTT,CASSPQTGGEGTEAFF
17,TRBJ2-3,TRBV5-1,TRBD2,-,TGCGCCAGCAGCCCGAAAGCGGGGGGACCCAACACAGATACGCAGTATTTT,CASSPKAGGPNTDTQYF
13,TRBJ1-1,TRBV6-5,-,-,TGTGCCAGCAGCCAAAATCTACACACTGAAGCTTTCTTT,CASSQNLHTEAFF
15,TRBJ2-7,TRBV7-9,-,-,TGTGCCAGCAGCTTATCAAGGTGGGGAGGCTACGAGCAGTACTTC,CASSLSRWGGYEQYF
16,TRBJ2-2,TRBV5-4,-,-,TGTGCCAGCAGCTTGGGGTCTAGCTTGAACACCGGGGAGCTGTTTTTT,CASSLGSSLNTGELFF
18,TRBJ1-5,TRBV3-1/TRBV3-2,TRBD1,-,TGTGCCAGCAGCCAAGGAAACCCAGGGGGGATAACGAGATGGCCCCAGCATTTT,CASSQGNPGGITRWPQHF
14,TRBJ2-3,TRBV7-9,-,-,TGTGCCGGCATGAAGGTACTTTACGCAGATACGCAGTATTTT,CAGMKVLYADTQYF
13,TRBJ2-5,TRBV11-2,-,-,TGTGCCAGCAGCCACGGAGACGCTGAGACCCAGTACTTC,CASSHGDAETQYF
14,TRBJ1-2,TRBV28,TRBD1,-,TGTGCCAGCAGTTGGACAGGGGAGGACTATGGCTACACCTTC,CASSWTGEDYGYTF
15,TRBJ2-7,TRBV7-9,TRBD2,-,TGTGCCAGCAGCGGGAGGACTAGCGGGAGCAGCGAGCAGTACTTC,CASSGRTSGSSEQYF
14,TRBJ2-5,TRBV19,-,-,TGTGCCAGTAGTATTGGTCAGGGTGGAGAGACCCAGTACTTC,CASSIGQGGETQYF
16,TRBJ2-1,TRBV5-1,-,-,TGCGCCAGCAGCTTGAACCCCCTGAGCTCCTACAATGAGCAGTTCTTC,CASSLNPLSSYNEQFF
13,TRBJ1-6,TRBV28,-,-,TGTGCCAGCATACGGGGGGAAGGTTCACCCCTCCACTTT,CASIRGEGSPLHF
14,TRBJ2-1,TRBV7-2,-,-,TGTGCCAGCAGCCACCCCGGGGCTTACAATGAGCAGTTCTTC,CASSHPGAYNEQFF
13,TRBJ1-2,TRBV11-2,-,-,TGTGCCAGCAGCCCACCAGACCGCGGTGGCTACACCTTC,CASSPPDRGGYTF
13,TRBJ1-1,TRBV7-2,-,-,TGTGCCAGCAGCCCGGGACAGAACACTGAAGCTTTCTTT,CASSPGQNTEAFF
13,TRBJ1-5,TRBV3-1/TRBV3-2,-,-,TGTGCCAGCAGCCAAGTCCTTGGGCAGCCCCAGCATTTT,CASSQVLGQPQHF
16,TRBJ2-3,TRBV10-2,-,-,TGCGCCAGCAGATCATTAGCGATAGAAGGCACAGATACGCAGTATTTT,CASRSLAIEGTDTQYF
12,TRBJ2-7,TRBV7-9,-,-,TGTGCCAGCAGCACCGAGACTAGCGAGCAGTACTTC,CASSTETSEQYF
16,TRBJ1-2,TRBV4-2,TRBD1,-,TGTGCCAGCAGCCAAGGGACAGGGGGCTCTAACTATGGCTACACCTTC,CASSQGTGGSNYGYTF